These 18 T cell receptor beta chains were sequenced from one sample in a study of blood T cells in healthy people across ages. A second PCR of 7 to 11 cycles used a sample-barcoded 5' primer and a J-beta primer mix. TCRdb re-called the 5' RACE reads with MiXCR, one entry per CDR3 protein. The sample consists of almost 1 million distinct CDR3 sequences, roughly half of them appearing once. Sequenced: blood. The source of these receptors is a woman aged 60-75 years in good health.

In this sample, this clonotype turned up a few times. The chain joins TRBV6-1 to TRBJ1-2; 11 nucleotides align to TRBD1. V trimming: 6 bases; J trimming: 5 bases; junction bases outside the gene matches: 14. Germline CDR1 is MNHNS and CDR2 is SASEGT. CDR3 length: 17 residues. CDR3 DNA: TGTGCCAGCAGACACGGACAGGGGGCGGCTAAGGGTTATGGCTACACCTTC. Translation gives CASRHGQGAAKGYGYTF.

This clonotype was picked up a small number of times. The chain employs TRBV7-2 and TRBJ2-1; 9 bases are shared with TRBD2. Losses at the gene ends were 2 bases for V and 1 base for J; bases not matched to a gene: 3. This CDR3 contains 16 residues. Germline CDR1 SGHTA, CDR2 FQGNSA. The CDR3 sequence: CASSLRGRASYNEQFF. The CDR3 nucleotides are TGTGCCAGCAGCTTACGCGGGAGGGCTTCCTACAATGAGCAGTTCTTC.

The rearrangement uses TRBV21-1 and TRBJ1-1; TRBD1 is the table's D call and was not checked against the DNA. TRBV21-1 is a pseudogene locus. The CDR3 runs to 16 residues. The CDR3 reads CASSKAPNRVVAEAFF. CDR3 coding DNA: TGTGCCAGCAGCAAAGCGCCCAACAGGGTGGTCGCTGAAGCTTTCTTT.

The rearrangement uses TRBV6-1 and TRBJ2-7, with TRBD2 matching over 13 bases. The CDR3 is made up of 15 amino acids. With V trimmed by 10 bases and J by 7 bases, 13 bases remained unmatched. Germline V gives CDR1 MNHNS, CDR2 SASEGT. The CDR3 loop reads CAIRTSGSSYNEQYF. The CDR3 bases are TGTGCCATACGGACTAGCGGGAGCTCCTACAATGAGCAGTACTTC.

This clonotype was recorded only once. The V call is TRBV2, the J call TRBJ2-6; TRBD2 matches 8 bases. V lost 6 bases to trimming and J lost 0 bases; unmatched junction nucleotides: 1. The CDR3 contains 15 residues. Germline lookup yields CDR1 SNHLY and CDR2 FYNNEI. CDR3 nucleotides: TGTGCCAGCAGAGGGACTAGCTCTGGGGCCAACGTCCTGACTTTC. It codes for CASRGTSSGANVLTF.

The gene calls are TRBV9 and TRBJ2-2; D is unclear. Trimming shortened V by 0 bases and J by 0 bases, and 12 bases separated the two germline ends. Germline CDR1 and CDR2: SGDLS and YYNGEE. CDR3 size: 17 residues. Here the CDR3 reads CASSVGLSDTNTGELFF. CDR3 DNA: TGTGCCAGCAGCGTAGGTTTATCCGACACGAACACCGGGGAGCTGTTTTTT.

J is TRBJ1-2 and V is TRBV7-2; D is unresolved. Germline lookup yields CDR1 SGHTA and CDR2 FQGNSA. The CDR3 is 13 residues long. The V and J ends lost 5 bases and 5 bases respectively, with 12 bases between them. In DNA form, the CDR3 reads TGTGCCAGCAGCGTAGTGGTTCGGTATGGCTACACCTTC. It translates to CASSVVVRYGYTF.

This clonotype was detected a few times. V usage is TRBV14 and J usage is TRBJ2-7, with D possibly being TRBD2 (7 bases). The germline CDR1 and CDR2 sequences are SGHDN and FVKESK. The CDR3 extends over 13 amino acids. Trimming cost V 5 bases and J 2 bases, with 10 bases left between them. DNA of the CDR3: TGTGCCAGCAGCAAGCGGGACACCTACGAGCAGTACTTC. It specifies CASSKRDTYEQYF. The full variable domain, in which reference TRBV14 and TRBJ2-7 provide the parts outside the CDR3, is EAGVTQFPSHSVIEKGQTVTLRCDPISGHDNLYWYRRVMGKEIKFLLHFVKESKQDESGMPNNRFLAERTGGTYSTLKVQPAELEDSGVYFCASSKRDTYEQYFGPGTRLTVT.

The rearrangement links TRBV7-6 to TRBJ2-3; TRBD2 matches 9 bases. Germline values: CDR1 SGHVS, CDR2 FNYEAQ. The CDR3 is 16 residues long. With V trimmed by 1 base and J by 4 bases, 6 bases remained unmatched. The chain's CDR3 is CASSLGGTSSPDTQYF. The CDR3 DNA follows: TGTGCCAGCAGCTTAGGCGGGACTAGCTCCCCAGATACGCAGTATTTT.

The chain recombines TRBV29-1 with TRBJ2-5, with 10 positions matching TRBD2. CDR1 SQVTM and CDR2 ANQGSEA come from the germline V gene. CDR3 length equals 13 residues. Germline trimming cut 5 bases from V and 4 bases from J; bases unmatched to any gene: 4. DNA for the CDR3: TGCAGCGTTCTACTAGCGGGAATAGAGACCCAGTACTTC. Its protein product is CSVLLAGIETQYF.

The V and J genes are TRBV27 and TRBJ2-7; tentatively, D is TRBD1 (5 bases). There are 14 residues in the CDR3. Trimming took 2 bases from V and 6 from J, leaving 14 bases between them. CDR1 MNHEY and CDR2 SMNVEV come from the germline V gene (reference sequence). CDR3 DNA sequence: TGTGCCAGCAGTTTACTCGGAAAAGGGGCCGAGCAGTACTTC. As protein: CASSLLGKGAEQYF.

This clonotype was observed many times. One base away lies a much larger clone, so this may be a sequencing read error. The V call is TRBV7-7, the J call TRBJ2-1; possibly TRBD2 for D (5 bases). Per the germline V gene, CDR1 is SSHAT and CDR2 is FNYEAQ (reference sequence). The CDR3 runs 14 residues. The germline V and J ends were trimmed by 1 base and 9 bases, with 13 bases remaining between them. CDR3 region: CASSLGEEGGEQFF. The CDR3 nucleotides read TGTGCCAGCAGCTTAGGGGAAGAGGGTGGTGAGCAGTTCTTC.

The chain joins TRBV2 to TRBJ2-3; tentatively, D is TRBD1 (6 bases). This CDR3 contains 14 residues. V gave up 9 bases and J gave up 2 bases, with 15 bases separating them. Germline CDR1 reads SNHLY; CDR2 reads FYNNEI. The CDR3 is CASKDGQPTDTQYF. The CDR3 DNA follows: TGTGCCAGTAAAGACGGACAGCCCACAGATACGCAGTATTTT.

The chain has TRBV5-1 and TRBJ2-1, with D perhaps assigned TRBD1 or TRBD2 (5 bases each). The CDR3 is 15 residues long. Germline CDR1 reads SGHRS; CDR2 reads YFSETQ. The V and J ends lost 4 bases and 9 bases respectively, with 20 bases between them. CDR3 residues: CASSLTPGLSGEQFF. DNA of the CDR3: TGCGCCAGCAGCCTCACGCCGGGGCTATCTGGTGAGCAGTTCTTC. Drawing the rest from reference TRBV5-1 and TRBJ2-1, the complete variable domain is KAGVTQTPRYLIKTRGQQVTLSCSPISGHRSVSWYQQTPGQGLQFLFEYFSETQRNKGNFPGRFSGRQFSNSRSEMNVSTLELGDSALYLCASSLTPGLSGEQFFGPGTRLTVL.

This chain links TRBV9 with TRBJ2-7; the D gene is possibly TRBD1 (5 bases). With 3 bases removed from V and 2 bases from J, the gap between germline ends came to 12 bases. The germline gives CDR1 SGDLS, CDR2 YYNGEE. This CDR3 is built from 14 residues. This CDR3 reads CASSAQDTTYEQYF. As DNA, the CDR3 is TGTGCCAGCAGCGCCCAGGACACGACCTACGAGCAGTACTTC.

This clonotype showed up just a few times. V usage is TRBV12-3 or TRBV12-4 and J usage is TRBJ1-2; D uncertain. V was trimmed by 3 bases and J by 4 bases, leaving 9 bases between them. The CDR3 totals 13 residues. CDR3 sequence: CASSFQNSYGYTF. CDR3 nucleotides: TGTGCCAGCAGTTTCCAGAACTCCTATGGCTACACCTTC.

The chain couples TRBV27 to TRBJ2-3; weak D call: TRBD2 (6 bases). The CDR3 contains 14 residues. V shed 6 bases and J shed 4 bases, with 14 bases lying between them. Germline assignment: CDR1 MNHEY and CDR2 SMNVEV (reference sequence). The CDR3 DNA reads TGTGCCAGCAGCCCTATAGCGGTTCCAGATACGCAGTATTTT. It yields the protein CASSPIAVPDTQYF.

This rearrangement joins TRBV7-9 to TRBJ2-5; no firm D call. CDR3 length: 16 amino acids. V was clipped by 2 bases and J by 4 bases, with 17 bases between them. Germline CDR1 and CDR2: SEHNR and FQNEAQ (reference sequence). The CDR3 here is CASSLSRTSYRETQYF. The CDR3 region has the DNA TGTGCCAGCAGCTTATCCAGGACGTCCTATCGAGAGACCCAGTACTTC.